The next 16 T cell receptor beta chains were all read from a single sample in a study of identical twins. TCRdb reprocessed the 5' RACE reads with MiXCR, giving one entry per CDR3 protein. The table shows 500,000 to 600,000 distinct CDR3 sequences, with 22% occurring only once. These same records also appear under a second study, on T cells expressing NK-cell markers.

Sequenced material: CD4+ T cells sorted from blood. Receptor source: a woman aged 18-35 years in good health.

V usage is TRBV2 and J usage is TRBJ1-6, with unresolved D. V was pared by 4 bases and J by 7 bases, with 14 bases between. The CDR3 consists of 15 residues. Germline V gives CDR1 SNHLY, CDR2 FYNNEI. Written as DNA, the CDR3 is TGTGCCAGCAGTGCAACAGTAAACTTAAATTCACCCCTCCACTTT. It specifies CASSATVNLNSPLHF. Full variable domain (remainder filled in from reference TRBV2 and TRBJ1-6): EPEVTQTPSHQVTQMGQEVILRCVPISNHLYFYWYRQILGQKVEFLVSFYNNEISEKSEIFDDQFSVERPDGSNFTLKIRSTKLEDSAMYFCASSATVNLNSPLHFGNGTRLTVT.

This clonotype was recorded a few times. This chain links TRBV12-3 or TRBV12-4 with TRBJ2-3, with TRBD1 matching 9 bases. The V segment lost 3 bases and the J segment 0 bases; nucleotides outside the gene matches: 1. This CDR3 is built from 15 residues. CDR3 protein: CASSLGTGSTDTQYF. The CDR3 DNA reads TGTGCCAGCAGTTTGGGGACAGGGAGCACAGATACGCAGTATTTT.

The chain is built from TRBV11-3 and TRBJ2-5, with D perhaps given as TRBD1 or TRBD2 (5 bases each). CDR1 is SGHNT, CDR2 YENEEA, per germline. CDR3 length: 13 amino acids. V dropped 5 bases and J dropped 5 bases, with 12 bases sitting between them. CDR3 residues: CASSPGPSETQYF. The DNA of the CDR3 is TGTGCCAGCAGCCCGGGACCCTCGGAGACCCAGTACTTC.

This chain links TRBV20-1 with TRBJ1-5, with 9 bases that match TRBD1. This CDR3 has 14 amino acids. Germline trimming cut 5 bases from V and 5 bases from J; bases unmatched to any gene: 7. Germline V gene lookup returns CDR1 DFQATT and CDR2 SNEGSKA (reference sequence). CDR3 DNA: TGCAGTGCTGTCGGGACAGGGAATCATCAGCCCCAGCATTTT. Protein product: CSAVGTGNHQPQHF.

Only a few counts were recorded for this clonotype. The gene calls are TRBV7-8 and TRBJ2-1; D might be TRBD2 (5 bases). CDR3 length equals 15 residues. The germline V gene encodes CDR1 SGHVS and CDR2 FQNEAQ. V gave up 1 base and J gave up 4 bases, with 11 bases separating them. The CDR3 DNA follows: TGTGCCAGCAGCTTAGGCGGGCCTTGGTACAATGAGCAGTTCTTC. Translating gives CASSLGGPWYNEQFF.

V is TRBV20-1 and J is TRBJ2-1, with 11 bases matching TRBD2. V dropped 5 bases and J dropped 7; count of bases not matched to a gene: 10. Germline V gives CDR1 DFQATT, CDR2 SNEGSKA (reference sequence). The CDR3 consists of 15 residues. CDR3 sequence: CSAFVPGLAANEQFF. The CDR3 DNA is TGCAGTGCTTTCGTCCCGGGACTAGCGGCTAATGAGCAGTTCTTC.

The chain couples TRBV5-1 to TRBJ2-3, with 7 bases lining up with TRBD2. CDR1 and CDR2 (germline): SGHRS, YFSETQ. This CDR3 has 14 amino acids. V lost 1 base to trimming and J lost 1 base; unmatched junction nucleotides: 0. The CDR3 protein is CASSLLAGTDTQYF. CDR3 in DNA: TGCGCCAGCAGCTTGCTAGCGGGCACAGATACGCAGTATTTT.

Only a few counts were recorded for this clonotype. V and J are TRBV20-1 and TRBJ1-2; no definite D call. With 5 bases removed from V and 1 base from J, the gap between germline ends came to 8 bases. The length of the CDR3 is 12 residues. The germline CDR1 and CDR2 sequences are DFQATT and SNEGSKA (reference sequence). This CDR3 reads CSASTDNYGYTF. In nucleotides, the CDR3 is TGCAGTGCTTCCACTGATAACTATGGCTACACCTTC.

At least ten counts were recorded for this clonotype. The chain employs TRBV6-4 and TRBJ2-7; D perhaps matches TRBD1 (7 bases). The germline gives CDR1 MRHNA, CDR2 SNTAGT. CDR3 size: 19 residues. V was trimmed by 5 bases and J by 0 bases, leaving 26 bases between them. The chain's CDR3 is CASSLRWTGGVRSSYEQYF. DNA for the CDR3: TGTGCCAGCAGTCTCCGGTGGACAGGCGGGGTCCGAAGCTCCTACGAGCAGTACTTC.

The chain combines TRBV7-9 with TRBJ2-1, with 9 bases that match TRBD2. The length of the CDR3 is 16 residues. Germline V gives CDR1 SEHNR, CDR2 FQNEAQ (reference sequence). Germline trimming cut 1 base from V and 4 bases from J; bases unmatched to any gene: 5. The CDR3 protein is CASSLGRSGRYNEQFF. Written as DNA, the CDR3 is TGTGCCAGCAGCTTAGGTCGGAGCGGGAGGTACAATGAGCAGTTCTTC. The complete variable domain, with remaining parts taken from reference TRBV7-9 and TRBJ2-1, reads DTGVSQNPRHKITKRGQNVTFRCDPISEHNRLYWYRQTLGQGPEFLTYFQNEAQLEKSRLLSDRFSAERPKGSFSTLEIQRTEQGDSAMYLCASSLGRSGRYNEQFFGPGTRLTVL.

This clonotype appeared a few times. The chain recombines TRBV20-1 with TRBJ2-4, with D possibly called TRBD1 or TRBD2 (6 bases each). The CDR3 is made up of 14 amino acids. With 0 bases removed from V and 10 bases from J, the gap between germline ends came to 16 bases. Looked up from germline, CDR1 is DFQATT and CDR2 is SNEGSKA (reference sequence). The CDR3 DNA reads as TGCAGTGCTAGAGATTACGGGGGCCGCACGATTCAGTACTTC. Translation: CSARDYGGRTIQYF.

The chain is built from TRBV29-1 and TRBJ2-3, with TRBD2 identical over 12 bases. The CDR3 extends over 15 amino acids. CDR1 SQVTM and CDR2 ANQGSEA come from the germline V gene. Trimming at V came to 7 bases and at J to 0 bases, leaving 5 bases not matched to a gene. The CDR3 sequence: CSGRTSGTSTDTQYF. CDR3 DNA sequence: TGCAGCGGTCGGACTAGCGGGACTAGCACAGATACGCAGTATTTT.

Many counts were recorded for this clonotype. The chain couples TRBV20-1 to TRBJ2-2; the D gene could be TRBD1 or TRBD2 (7 bases each). This CDR3 is built from 13 residues. V was trimmed by 6 bases and J by 6 bases, leaving 14 bases between them. Per the germline V gene, CDR1 is DFQATT and CDR2 is SNEGSKA (reference sequence). CDR3 sequence: CSAQGGIAGELFF. DNA of the CDR3: TGCAGTGCCCAGGGGGGGATTGCCGGGGAGCTGTTTTTT.

This clonotype has only one observation. The junction and the germline gene differ at one end; a read error may be behind it. The rearrangement joins TRBV20-1 to TRBJ1-1; D uncertain. This CDR3 comprises 12 residues. Germline lookup yields CDR1 DFQATT and CDR2 SNEGSKA (reference sequence). The CDR3 region is CSARDAGTEALF. CDR3 bases: TGCAGTGCTAGAGATGCCGGCACTGAAGCTCTCTTT.

The CDR3 nucleotides are TGTGCCAGCAGCTTCCGGGGGGACTATGGCTACACCTTC. It yields the protein CASSFRGDYGYTF. V usage is TRBV5-6 and J usage is TRBJ1-2; weak D call: TRBD1 (5 bases). CDR1 is SGHDT and CDR2 is YYEEEE in the germline V gene. The CDR3 spans 13 residues. V was pared by 2 bases and J by 3 bases, with 8 bases between.

This clonotype was recorded many times. V usage is TRBV4-3 and J usage is TRBJ2-3, with D unclear. In germline, CDR1 is LGHNA, CDR2 YSLEER. The germline V and J ends were trimmed by 0 bases and 2 bases, with 6 bases remaining between them. CDR3 size: 14 residues. CDR3 in DNA: TGCGCCAGCAGCCAAGAGTTCGACACAGATACGCAGTATTTT. Translation gives CASSQEFDTDTQYF.